The sequence of this T cell receptor beta chain was determined in a study of blood T cell repertoires in COVID-19. Study details: Sites across the United States, Italy and Spain contributed samples from acute and convalescent COVID-19. PBMCs, B-cell-depleted T cells, or T cells provided the cDNA or gDNA that made up the material.

In the original analysis: Amplifying reference gene primers gave estimates of nucleated cell counts. Sequencing was performed with immunoSEQ multiplex PCR; in TCRdb, only in-frame clones are kept and a portion is missing. That table is the source of V, J and clone size, and D and trimming were worked out from the DNA. The table shows 130,000 to 150,000 clones, with over 80% occurring only once. Germline assignment: CDR1 MGHDK and CDR2 SYGVNS. The V gene end was trimmed by 5 bases and the J gene end by 0 bases; junction bases not matched to a gene: 4. CDR3 length equals 15 residues. The TCR sequence derives from a woman in her 40s with active or convalescent COVID-19. The rearrangement joins TRBV25-1 to TRBJ1-1, with 9 bases matching TRBD1. Sequencing used peripheral blood. This chain's CDR3 is CASSWTGVLNTEAFF. The CDR3 DNA sequence: TGTGCCAGCAGTTGGACAGGGGTCTTGAACACTGAAGCTTTCTTT.